What follows are 3 T cell receptor beta chains derived from one specimen sequenced in a study of ipilimumab plus nivolumab after autologous stem cell transplantation. Profiling relied on immunoSEQ multiplex PCR, and the TCRdb table lists in-frame clones only, not all of them. The table has tens of thousands of clones, 70% to 90% seen once; the top ten hold nearly 0.9%. The sample in question was PBMCs, obtained in a trial of ipilimumab plus nivolumab as post-transplant consolidation. These receptors were collected from a male donor with multiple myeloma.

The rearrangement uses TRBV6-1 and TRBJ1-2; D gene uncertain. The CDR3 loop spans 14 amino acids. Trimming took off 2 bases at V and 8 bases at J, with 15 bases between the two ends. Looked up from germline, CDR1 is MNHNS and CDR2 is SASEGT. CDR3 bases: TGTGCCAGCAGTGAAATTTACGGGGAGGGAGGCTACACCTTC. Its protein product is CASSEIYGEGGYTF.

The chain employs TRBV18 and TRBJ1-5; D gene ambiguous. There are 13 residues in the CDR3. V was shortened by 4 bases and J by 6 bases, with 10 bases between the two germline ends. Germline CDR1 reads KGHSH; CDR2 reads LQKENI. CDR3 region: CASSLVGGQPQHF. CDR3 nucleotide sequence: TGTGCCAGCTCACTGGTGGGTGGTCAGCCCCAGCATTTT.

The V call is TRBV7-2, the J call TRBJ2-2, with D uncertain. V was pared by 6 bases and J by 4 bases, with 18 bases between. Germline V gives CDR1 SGHTA, CDR2 FQGNSA. The CDR3 is 16 amino acids. DNA for the CDR3: TGTGCCAGCAGATTCCTCCCTGGGTTGAGCACCGGGGAGCTGTTTTTT. The encoded protein is CASRFLPGLSTGELFF.